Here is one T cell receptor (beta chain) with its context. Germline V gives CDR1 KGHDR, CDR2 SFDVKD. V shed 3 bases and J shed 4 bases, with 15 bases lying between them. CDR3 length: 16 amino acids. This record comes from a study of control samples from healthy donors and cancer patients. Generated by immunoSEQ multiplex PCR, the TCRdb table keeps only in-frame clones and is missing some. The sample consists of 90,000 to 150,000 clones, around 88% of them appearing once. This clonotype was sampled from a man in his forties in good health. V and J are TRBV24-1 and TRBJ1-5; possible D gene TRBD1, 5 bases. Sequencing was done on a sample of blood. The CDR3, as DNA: TGTGCCACCAGTGATCCCTCGCAGGGTTGGAATCAGCCCCAGCATTTT. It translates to CATSDPSQGWNQPQHF.